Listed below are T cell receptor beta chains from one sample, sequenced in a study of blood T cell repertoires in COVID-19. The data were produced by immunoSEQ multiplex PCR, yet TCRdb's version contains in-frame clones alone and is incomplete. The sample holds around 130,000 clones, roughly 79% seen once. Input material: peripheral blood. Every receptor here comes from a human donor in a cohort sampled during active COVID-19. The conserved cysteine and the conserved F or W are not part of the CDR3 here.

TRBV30,AWSVLGREGGYT
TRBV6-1,ASSEARGYGYT
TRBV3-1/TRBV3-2,ASSQVAARNIQY
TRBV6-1,ASSEYRGRSVKLF
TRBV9,ASSVLLRGAAMNEQY
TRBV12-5,ASGLFPRGGLISNTEAF
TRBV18,ASYQSRTDTQY
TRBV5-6,ASSLSAGPNEKLF
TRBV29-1,SVVQALGTEAF
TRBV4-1,ASSQYRDRADYEQY
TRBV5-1,ASSFGLVSNEQF
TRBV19,ASSPHDSGVYEQY
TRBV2,ASKDNSNQPQH
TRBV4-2,ASSQDHSGGDEAF
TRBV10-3,AISESGGEDSPLH
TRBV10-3,ATRDRVADTQY
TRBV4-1,ASSQGWGGATDTQY
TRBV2,ASSSQRGESYGYT
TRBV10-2,ASMGQSTDTQY
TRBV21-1,ASSKVLRYTGELF
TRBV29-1,SGVWANVLT
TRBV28,ASSLPRLNTEAF
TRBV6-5,ASSYGGATYEQY
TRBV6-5,ASFGQGAGDTEAF
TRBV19,ASTFRDRGTANYGYT
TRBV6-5,ASTDGGSPLH
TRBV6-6,ASSYSGANRFEAF
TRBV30,AWRGQGNTEAF
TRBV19,ASSMGQNALH
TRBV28,ASNLPQDIDTQY
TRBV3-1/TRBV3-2,ASSQGSGEIYEQY
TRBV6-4,ASSRDRPYEQY
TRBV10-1,ASSVTSGGDTQY
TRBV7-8,ASSLAGSGGYT
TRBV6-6,ASSPLGQVYSNQPQH
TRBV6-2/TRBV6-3,ASSYSSRSTNYGYT
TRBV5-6,ASHTTVNEKLF
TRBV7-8,ASSPDRANGYTEAF
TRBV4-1,ASSQVDNSGNTIY
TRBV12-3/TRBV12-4,ASMGGREAF
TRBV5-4,ASSGAGAQKAF
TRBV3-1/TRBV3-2,ASSESGPTYEQY
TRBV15,ATSRERGGGGVYNEQF
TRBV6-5,ASSGTATANYGYT
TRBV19,ASSAWSGGDTQY
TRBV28,ASSLWGQRFGRGNTIY
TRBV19,ASITPPGSSNYGYT
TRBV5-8,ASRDRLLAKNIQY
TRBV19,ASSIVSGGVDTQY
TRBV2,ASREGGYEQY
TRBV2,ASRQPQGHEQY
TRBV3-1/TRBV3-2,ASSQDSLTYEQY
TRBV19,ASSTGRGETQY
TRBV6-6,ASTLGLAGGYTQY
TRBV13,ASSYTGTEAGELF
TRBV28,ASTHRDLDNTEAF
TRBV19,ASIGQDLFRDEAF
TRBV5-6,ASSFGQYNEKLF
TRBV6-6,ASSFQDGLDTQY